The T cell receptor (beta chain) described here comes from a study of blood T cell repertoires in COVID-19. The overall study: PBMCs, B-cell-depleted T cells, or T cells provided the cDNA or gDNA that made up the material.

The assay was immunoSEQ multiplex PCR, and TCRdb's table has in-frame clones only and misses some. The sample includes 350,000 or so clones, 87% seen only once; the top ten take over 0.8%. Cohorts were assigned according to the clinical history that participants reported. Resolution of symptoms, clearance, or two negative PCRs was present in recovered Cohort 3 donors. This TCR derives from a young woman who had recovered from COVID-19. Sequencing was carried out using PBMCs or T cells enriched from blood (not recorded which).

The chain's CDR3 is CATRGADRYGYTF. CDR3 DNA sequence: TGTGCTACCCGAGGTGCTGACCGATATGGCTACACCTTC. The rearrangement joins TRBV27 to TRBJ1-2; D remains ambiguous. The CDR3 has 13 residues. Germline assignment: CDR1 MNHEY and CDR2 SMNVEV (reference sequence).